One and the same sample provided the 3 T cell receptor beta chains below, sequenced in a study of blood T cell repertoires in COVID-19. TCRdb's copy holds only in-frame clones and misses some; the assay was immunoSEQ multiplex PCR. The sample holds 37,000 or so clones, roughly 90% seen once. Material: peripheral blood. The receptors come from a man in his 70s with acute or convalescent COVID-19.

This rearrangement joins TRBV28 to TRBJ2-7; possibly TRBD1 for D (6 bases). Germline V CDR1 and CDR2: MDHEN, SYDVKM. V was cut by 6 bases and J by 2 bases, with 14 bases left in between. The length of the CDR3 is 14 residues. CDR3 residues: CASSPPGQTYEQYF. The CDR3 nucleotides are TGTGCCAGCAGCCCCCCCGGACAGACCTACGAGCAGTACTTC.

The chain carries TRBV4-2 and TRBJ2-3, with 10 nucleotides matching TRBD2. Germline CDR1 reads LGHNA; CDR2 reads YNFKEQ. Trimming removed 0 bases from V and 0 bases from J; junction bases left unmatched: 9. The CDR3 contains 19 residues. The CDR3 loop is CASSQDSLLAGISTDTQYF. The CDR3, as DNA: TGTGCCAGCAGCCAAGATTCGCTACTAGCGGGAATTAGCACAGATACGCAGTATTTT.

The chain uses TRBV20-1 and TRBJ2-1; a weak D match, TRBD2 (6 bases). Germline V gives CDR1 DFQATT, CDR2 SNEGSKA (reference sequence). The V and J ends lost 3 bases and 0 bases respectively, with 12 bases between them. There are 15 residues in the CDR3. The CDR3 here is CSASGGTGSYNEQFF. CDR3 DNA: TGCAGTGCTAGTGGCGGGACGGGCTCCTACAATGAGCAGTTCTTC.